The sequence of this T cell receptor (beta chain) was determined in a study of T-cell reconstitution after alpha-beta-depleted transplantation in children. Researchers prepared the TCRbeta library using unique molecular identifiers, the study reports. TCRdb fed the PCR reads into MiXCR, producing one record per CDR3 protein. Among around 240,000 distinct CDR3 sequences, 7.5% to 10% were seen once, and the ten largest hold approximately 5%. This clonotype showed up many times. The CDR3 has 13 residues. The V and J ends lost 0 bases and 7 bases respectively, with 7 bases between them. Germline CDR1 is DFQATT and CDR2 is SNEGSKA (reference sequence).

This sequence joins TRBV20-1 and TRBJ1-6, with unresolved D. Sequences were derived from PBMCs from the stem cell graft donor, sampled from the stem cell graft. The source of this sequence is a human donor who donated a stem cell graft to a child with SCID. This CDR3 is CSAREDWNSPLHF. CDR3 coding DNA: TGCAGTGCTAGAGAGGACTGGAATTCACCCCTCCACTTT.